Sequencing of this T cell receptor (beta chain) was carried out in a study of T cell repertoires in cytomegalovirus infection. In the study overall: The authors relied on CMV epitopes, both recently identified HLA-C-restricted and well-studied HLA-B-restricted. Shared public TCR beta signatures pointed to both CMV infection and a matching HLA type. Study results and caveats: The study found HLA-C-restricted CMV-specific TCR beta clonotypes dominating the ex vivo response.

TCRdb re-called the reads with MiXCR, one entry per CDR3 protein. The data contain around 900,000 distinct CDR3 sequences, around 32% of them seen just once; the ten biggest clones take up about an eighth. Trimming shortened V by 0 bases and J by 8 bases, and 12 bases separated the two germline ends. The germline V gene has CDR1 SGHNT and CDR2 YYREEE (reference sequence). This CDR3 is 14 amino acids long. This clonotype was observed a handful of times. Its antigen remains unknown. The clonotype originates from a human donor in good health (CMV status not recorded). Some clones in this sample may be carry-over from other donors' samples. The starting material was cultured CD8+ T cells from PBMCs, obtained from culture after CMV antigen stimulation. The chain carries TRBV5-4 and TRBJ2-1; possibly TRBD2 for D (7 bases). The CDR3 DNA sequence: TGTGCCAGCAGCTTGGGCAGGGGAGGGTATGAGCAGTTCTTC. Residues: CASSLGRGGYEQFF.